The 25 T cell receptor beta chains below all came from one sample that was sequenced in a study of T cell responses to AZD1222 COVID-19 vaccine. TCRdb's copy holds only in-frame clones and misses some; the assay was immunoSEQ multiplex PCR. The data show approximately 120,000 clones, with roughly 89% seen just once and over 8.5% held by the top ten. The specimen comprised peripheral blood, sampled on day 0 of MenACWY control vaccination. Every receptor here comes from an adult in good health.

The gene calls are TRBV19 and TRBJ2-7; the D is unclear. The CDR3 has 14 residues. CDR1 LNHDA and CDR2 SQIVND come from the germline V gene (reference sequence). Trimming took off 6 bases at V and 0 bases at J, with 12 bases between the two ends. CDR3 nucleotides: TGTGCCAGTAGCTCCGGATCACCCTCCTACGAGCAGTACTTC. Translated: CASSSGSPSYEQYF.

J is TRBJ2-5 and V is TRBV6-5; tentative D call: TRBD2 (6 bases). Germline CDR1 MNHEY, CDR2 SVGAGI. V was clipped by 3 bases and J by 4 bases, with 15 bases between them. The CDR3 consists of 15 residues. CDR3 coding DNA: TGTGCCAGCAGTTATAGAGGGTTGGAGGGAGAGACCCAGTACTTC. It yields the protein CASSYRGLEGETQYF.

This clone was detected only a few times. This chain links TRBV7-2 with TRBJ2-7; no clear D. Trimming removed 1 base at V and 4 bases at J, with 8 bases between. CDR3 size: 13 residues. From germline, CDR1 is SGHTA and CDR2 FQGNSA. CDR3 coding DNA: TGTGCCAGCAGCTTAGGACTTGGTTACGAGCAGTACTTC. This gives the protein CASSLGLGYEQYF.

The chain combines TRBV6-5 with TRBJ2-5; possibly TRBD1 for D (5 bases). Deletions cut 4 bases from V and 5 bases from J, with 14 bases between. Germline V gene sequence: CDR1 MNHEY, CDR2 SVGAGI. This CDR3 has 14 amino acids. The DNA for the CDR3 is TGTGCCAGCAGTTTAACCAGGGTAGGCGAGACCCAGTACTTC. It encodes CASSLTRVGETQYF.

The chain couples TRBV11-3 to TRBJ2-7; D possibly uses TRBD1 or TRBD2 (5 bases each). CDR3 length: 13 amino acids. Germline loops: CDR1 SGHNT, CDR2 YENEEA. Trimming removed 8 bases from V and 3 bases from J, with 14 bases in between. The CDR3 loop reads CASLRAGNYEQYF. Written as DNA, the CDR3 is TGTGCCAGCCTGAGGGCAGGGAACTACGAGCAGTACTTC.

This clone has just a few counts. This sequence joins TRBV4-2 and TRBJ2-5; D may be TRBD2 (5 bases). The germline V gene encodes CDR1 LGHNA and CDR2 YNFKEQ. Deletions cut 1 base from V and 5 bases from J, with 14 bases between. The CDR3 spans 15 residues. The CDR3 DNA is TGTGCCAGCAGCCAAGGGTCCCGGGATTTGGAGACCCAGTACTTC. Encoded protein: CASSQGSRDLETQYF.

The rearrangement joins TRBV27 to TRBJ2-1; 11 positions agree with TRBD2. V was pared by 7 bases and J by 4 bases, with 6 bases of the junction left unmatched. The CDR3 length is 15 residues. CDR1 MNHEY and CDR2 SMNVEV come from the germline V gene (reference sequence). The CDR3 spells CASKTGTSGYNEQFF. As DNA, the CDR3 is TGTGCCAGCAAGACCGGGACTAGCGGATACAATGAGCAGTTCTTC.

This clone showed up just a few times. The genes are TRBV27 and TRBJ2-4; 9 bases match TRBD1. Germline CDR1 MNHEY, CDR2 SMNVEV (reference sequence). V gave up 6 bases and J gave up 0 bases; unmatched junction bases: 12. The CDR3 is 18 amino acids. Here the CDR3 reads CASRPSRDRERAKNIQYF. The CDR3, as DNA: TGTGCCAGCAGGCCGTCCCGGGACAGGGAACGAGCCAAAAACATTCAGTACTTC.

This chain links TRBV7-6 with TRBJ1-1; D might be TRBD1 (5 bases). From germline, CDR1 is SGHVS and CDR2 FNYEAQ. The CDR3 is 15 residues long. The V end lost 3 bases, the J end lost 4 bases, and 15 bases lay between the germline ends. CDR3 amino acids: CASSFDQSRGTEAFF. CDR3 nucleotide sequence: TGTGCCAGCAGCTTTGATCAGAGTAGGGGCACTGAAGCTTTCTTT. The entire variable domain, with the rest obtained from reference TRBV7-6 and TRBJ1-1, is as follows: GAGVSQSPRYKVTKRGQDVALRCDPISGHVSLYWYRQALGQGPEFLTYFNYEAQQDKSGLPNDRFSAERPEGSISTLTIQRTEQRDSAMYRCASSFDQSRGTEAFFGQGTRLTVV.

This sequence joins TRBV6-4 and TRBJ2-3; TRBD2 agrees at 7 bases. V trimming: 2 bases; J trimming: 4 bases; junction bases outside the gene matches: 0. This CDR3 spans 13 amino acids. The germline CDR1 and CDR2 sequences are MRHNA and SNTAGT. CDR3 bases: TGTGCCAGCAGTGACGGACTAGCAGATACGCAGTATTTT. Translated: CASSDGLADTQYF.

The chain's CDR3 is CASSEWTSSYEQYF. DNA of the CDR3: TGTGCCAGCAGTGAGTGGACTTCCTCCTACGAGCAGTACTTC. This chain joins TRBV25-1 and TRBJ2-7, with D possibly matching TRBD2 (5 bases). V lost 3 bases to trimming and J lost 0 bases, with 9 bases between them. The CDR3 is 14 residues long. Germline V gene data show CDR1 as MGHDK and CDR2 as SYGVNS.

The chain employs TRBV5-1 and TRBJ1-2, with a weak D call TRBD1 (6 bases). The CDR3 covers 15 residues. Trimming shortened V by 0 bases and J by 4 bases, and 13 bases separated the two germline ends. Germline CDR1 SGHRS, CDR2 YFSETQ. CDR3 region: CASSLGQVGSYGYTF. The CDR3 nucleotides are TGCGCCAGCAGCTTGGGACAGGTGGGGTCCTATGGCTACACCTTC.

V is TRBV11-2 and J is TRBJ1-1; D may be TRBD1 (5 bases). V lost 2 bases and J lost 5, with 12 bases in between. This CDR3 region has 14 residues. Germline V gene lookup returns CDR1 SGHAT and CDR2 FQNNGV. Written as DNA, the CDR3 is TGTGCCAGCAGCTTAAGCCCAGGGAGGACTGAAGCTTTCTTT. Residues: CASSLSPGRTEAFF.

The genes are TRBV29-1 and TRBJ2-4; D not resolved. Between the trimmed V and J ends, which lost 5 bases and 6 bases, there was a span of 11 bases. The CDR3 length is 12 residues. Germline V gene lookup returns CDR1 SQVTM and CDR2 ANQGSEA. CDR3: CSVSLPGNIQYF. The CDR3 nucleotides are TGCAGCGTTTCTTTGCCGGGAAACATTCAGTACTTC.

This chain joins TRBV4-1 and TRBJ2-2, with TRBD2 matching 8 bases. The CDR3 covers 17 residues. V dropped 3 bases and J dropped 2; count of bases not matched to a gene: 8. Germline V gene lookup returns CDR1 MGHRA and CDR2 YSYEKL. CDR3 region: CASSHPAGGANTGELFF. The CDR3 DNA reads TGCGCCAGCAGCCACCCGGCGGGGGGTGCAAACACCGGGGAGCTGTTTTTT.

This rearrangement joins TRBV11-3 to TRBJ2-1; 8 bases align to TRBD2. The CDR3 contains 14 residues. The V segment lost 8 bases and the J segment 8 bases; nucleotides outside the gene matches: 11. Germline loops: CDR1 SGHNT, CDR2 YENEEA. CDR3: CASQGSGSLHEQFF. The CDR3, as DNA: TGTGCCAGCCAAGGGAGCGGGAGTCTTCATGAGCAGTTCTTC.

The CDR3 loop reads CASSPRWAGNNEQFF. The CDR3 coding sequence is TGTGCCAGCAGCCCCCGTTGGGCGGGTAACAATGAGCAGTTCTTC. The chain employs TRBV7-2 and TRBJ2-1, with a tentative D call TRBD2 (5 bases). This CDR3 has 15 amino acids. Trimming removed 5 bases at V and 5 bases at J, with 16 bases between. Germline V CDR1 and CDR2: SGHTA, FQGNSA.

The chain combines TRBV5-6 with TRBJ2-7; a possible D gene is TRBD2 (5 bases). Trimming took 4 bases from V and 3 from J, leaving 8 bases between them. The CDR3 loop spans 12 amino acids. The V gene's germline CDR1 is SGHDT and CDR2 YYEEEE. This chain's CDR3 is CASSGGFYEQYF. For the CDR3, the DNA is TGTGCCAGCAGCGGCGGGTTCTACGAGCAGTACTTC.

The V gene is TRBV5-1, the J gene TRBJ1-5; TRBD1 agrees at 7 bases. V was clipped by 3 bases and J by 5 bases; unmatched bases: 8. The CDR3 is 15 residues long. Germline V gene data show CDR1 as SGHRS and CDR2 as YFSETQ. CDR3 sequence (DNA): TGCGCCAGCAGCTACGGACAGGTGGCGGATCAGCCCCAGCATTTT. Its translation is CASSYGQVADQPQHF. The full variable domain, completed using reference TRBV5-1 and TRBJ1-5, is KAGVTQTPRYLIKTRGQQVTLSCSPISGHRSVSWYQQTPGQGLQFLFEYFSETQRNKGNFPGRFSGRQFSNSRSEMNVSTLELGDSALYLCASSYGQVADQPQHFGDGTRLSIL.

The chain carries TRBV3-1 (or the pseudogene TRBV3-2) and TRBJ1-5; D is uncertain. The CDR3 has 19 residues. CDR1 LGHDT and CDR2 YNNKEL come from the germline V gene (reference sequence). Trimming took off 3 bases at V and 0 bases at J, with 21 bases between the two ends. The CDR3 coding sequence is TGTGCCAGCAGCCATGTGATTATCGGACGGATTTATAGCAATCAGCCCCAGCATTTT. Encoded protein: CASSHVIIGRIYSNQPQHF.

In DNA form, the CDR3 reads TGTGCCAGCAGGGGACAGGGAAGCATCGGGGAGCTGTTTTTT. Translating gives CASRGQGSIGELFF. The chain uses TRBV2 and TRBJ2-2, with 9 bases aligning to TRBD1. Germline V gene data show CDR1 as SNHLY and CDR2 as FYNNEI. The CDR3 is 14 amino acids. With 6 bases clipped from V and 7 bases from J, the junction kept 6 bases outside the gene matches.

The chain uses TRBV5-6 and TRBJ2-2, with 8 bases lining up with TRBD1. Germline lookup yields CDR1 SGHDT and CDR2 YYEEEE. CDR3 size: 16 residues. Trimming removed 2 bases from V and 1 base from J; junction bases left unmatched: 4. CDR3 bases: TGTGCCAGCAGCTTCCAGACAGGGGTGAACACCGGGGAGCTGTTTTTT. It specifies CASSFQTGVNTGELFF.

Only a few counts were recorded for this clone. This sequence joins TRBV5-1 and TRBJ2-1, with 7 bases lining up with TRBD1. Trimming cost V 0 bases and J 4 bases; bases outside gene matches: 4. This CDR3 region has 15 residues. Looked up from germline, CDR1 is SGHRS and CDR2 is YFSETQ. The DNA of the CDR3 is TGCGCCAGCAGCTTGGGTCAGGGGGATTACAATGAGCAGTTCTTC. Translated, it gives CASSLGQGDYNEQFF.

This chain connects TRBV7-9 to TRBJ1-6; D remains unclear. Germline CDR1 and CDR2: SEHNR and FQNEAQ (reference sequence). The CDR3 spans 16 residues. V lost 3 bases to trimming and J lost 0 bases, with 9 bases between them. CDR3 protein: CASSFSPSSYNSPLHF. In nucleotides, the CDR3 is TGTGCCAGCAGCTTCTCCCCGAGCTCCTATAATTCACCCCTCCACTTT.

Written as DNA, the CDR3 is TGCGCCAGCAGCTTGGTTGGGACAGTACGAGAAGGCACTGAAGCTTTCTTT. Translated: CASSLVGTVREGTEAFF. The chain uses TRBV5-1 and TRBJ1-1; 7 bases fit TRBD1. V lost 0 bases and J lost 4; bases outside the gene matches: 12. This CDR3 has 17 residues. Germline-derived CDR1 and CDR2 are SGHRS and YFSETQ.